A single sample gave rise to the 5 T cell receptor beta chains below, sequenced in a study of blood T cell repertoires in COVID-19. Profiling relied on immunoSEQ multiplex PCR, and the TCRdb table lists in-frame clones only, not all of them. This repertoire shows approximately 110,000 clones, 85% to 90% found once; its top ten account for 32%. The specimen sequenced was peripheral blood. The receptors derive from a woman at least 80 years old with acute or convalescent COVID-19.

V usage is TRBV2 and J usage is TRBJ2-5, with D perhaps matching TRBD2 (5 bases). The germline V and J ends were trimmed by 2 bases and 5 bases, with 9 bases remaining between them. The germline gives CDR1 SNHLY, CDR2 FYNNEI. The length of the CDR3 is 13 residues. CDR3 nucleotide sequence: TGTGCCAGCAGTGAAACGGGGTGGGAGACCCAGTACTTC. As protein: CASSETGWETQYF.

This chain links TRBV3-1 (or the pseudogene TRBV3-2) with TRBJ2-7; 7 bases align to TRBD1. CDR1 is LGHDT and CDR2 is YNNKEL in the germline V gene (reference sequence). Unmatched junction bases numbered 9, after V lost 4 bases and J lost 6 bases. The CDR3 totals 14 residues. The DNA of the CDR3 is TGTGCCAGCAGCCTCGCACAGGGGTCAAGCGAGCAGTACTTC. Protein product: CASSLAQGSSEQYF.

V is TRBV24-1 and J is TRBJ2-5; TRBD1 agrees at 9 bases. The CDR3 has 19 amino acids. CDR1 is KGHDR, CDR2 SFDVKD, per germline. J was trimmed by 4 bases and V by 1 base; bases with no gene match: 15. This chain's CDR3 is CATSDFESGTGLRGETQYF. The CDR3 region has the DNA TGTGCCACCAGTGATTTCGAGTCCGGGACAGGGCTTCGAGGAGAGACCCAGTACTTC.

The rearrangement joins TRBV4-3 to TRBJ2-2; D is ambiguous. The ends were cut back, 5 bases at V and 2 bases at J, with 9 bases in the middle. Per germline, CDR1 LGHNA and CDR2 YSLEER. The CDR3 is 14 amino acids. The CDR3 DNA reads as TGCGCCAGCAGCGCGAGCTTTAACACCGGGGAGCTGTTTTTT. Its protein product is CASSASFNTGELFF.

This clone was observed once. This chain uses TRBV30 with TRBJ1-2; TRBD1 matches 8 bases. Per germline, CDR1 GTSNPN and CDR2 SVGIG (reference sequence). The J segment lost 4 bases and the V segment lost 5 bases, leaving 6 bases of the junction unmatched. CDR3 size: 13 residues. The chain's CDR3 is CAWQGQGPYGYTF. The CDR3 DNA is TGTGCCTGGCAAGGACAGGGACCCTATGGCTACACCTTC.